A single sample is the source of the 32 T cell receptor beta chains below, sequenced in a study of cytomegalovirus exposure and HLA in healthy donors. Vbeta (60) and Jbeta (13) primers were used in the PCR. Generated by immunoSEQ multiplex PCR, the TCRdb table keeps only in-frame clones and is missing some. Here the sample spans roughly 150,000 clones, over 80% being singletons. Sequencing was carried out using PBMCs. The source is a boy aged 2 to 10 in good health and CMV-seronegative.

V and J are TRBV6-5 and TRBJ2-7; tentatively, D is TRBD1 (6 bases). This CDR3 is built from 13 residues. Trimming shortened V by 5 bases and J by 2 bases, and 10 bases separated the two germline ends. The germline gives CDR1 MNHEY, CDR2 SVGAGI. The CDR3 here is CASSADRPYEQYF. CDR3 in DNA: TGTGCCAGCAGTGCGGACAGACCCTACGAGCAGTACTTC.

Turning to this clone: The identical CDR3 is also encoded by other nucleotide sequences in the sample. The J gene is TRBJ1-1, the V gene TRBV7-9; possible D gene TRBD1, 5 bases. The V gene lost 1 base and the J gene lost 2 bases, with 8 bases spanning the gap. Germline CDR1 SEHNR, CDR2 FQNEAQ (reference sequence). The CDR3 covers 14 residues. The CDR3 coding sequence is TGTGCCAGCAGCTTAGGACAGAGAAACACTGAAGCTTTCTTT. Translating gives CASSLGQRNTEAFF.

V is TRBV19 and J is TRBJ1-6, with a tentative D call TRBD1 (5 bases). This CDR3 has 14 amino acids. Germline assignment: CDR1 LNHDA and CDR2 SQIVND (reference sequence). Trimming took 6 bases from V and 8 from J, leaving 14 bases between them. The CDR3 bases are TGTGCCAGTAGCCAGACTGGGGCTTATTCACCCCTCCACTTT. Translating gives CASSQTGAYSPLHF. Looking up the rest from reference TRBV19 and TRBJ1-6 gives the full variable domain: DGGITQSPKYLFRKEGQNVTLSCEQNLNHDAMYWYRQDPGQGLRLIYYSQIVNDFQKGDIAEGYSVSREKKESFPLTVTSAQKNPTAFYLCASSQTGAYSPLHFGNGTRLTVT.

The V and J genes are TRBV6-5 and TRBJ1-2; D is unclear. The V gene lost 2 bases and the J gene lost 8 bases, with 12 bases spanning the gap. CDR1 and CDR2 from the germline V gene are MNHEY and SVGAGI. This CDR3 region has 13 residues. The CDR3 DNA sequence: TGTGCCAGCAGTTACGGGCCTGGTCGGGGCTACACCTTC. As protein: CASSYGPGRGYTF.

The chain is built from TRBV5-1 and TRBJ1-4; 12 nucleotides line up with TRBD1. The CDR3 runs to 19 residues. CDR1 is SGHRS and CDR2 is YFSETQ in the germline V gene. V lost 4 bases and J lost 0; bases outside the gene matches: 10. CDR3 sequence reads: CASSLWDRGRSATNEKLFF. The CDR3, as DNA: TGCGCCAGCAGCCTTTGGGACAGGGGGCGATCCGCAACTAATGAAAAACTGTTTTTT.

Only a few counts were recorded for this clone. The gene calls are TRBV6-5 and TRBJ1-1, with TRBD1 as a possible D gene (6 bases). Germline V lookup: CDR1 MNHEY, CDR2 SVGAGI. The CDR3 length is 14 residues. Trimming left V 5 bases short and J 3 bases short, with 13 bases between. CDR3 bases: TGTGCCAGCAGTAGCACAGGGCAGCACACTGAAGCTTTCTTT. It encodes CASSSTGQHTEAFF.

V usage is TRBV5-4 and J usage is TRBJ2-5; 14 nucleotides match TRBD2. The CDR3 covers 15 residues. V shed 4 bases, J shed 7 bases, and the junction held 6 bases outside the gene matches. Germline V gene lookup returns CDR1 SGHNT and CDR2 YYREEE (reference sequence). CDR3 bases: TGTGCCAGCAGCACGGGACTAGCGGGGGATGGGACCCAGTACTTC. It codes for CASSTGLAGDGTQYF.

This sequence joins TRBV14 and TRBJ2-6; weak D call: TRBD2 (6 bases). The germline CDR1 and CDR2 sequences are SGHDN and FVKESK. V lost 0 bases and J 3 bases, leaving 9 bases between the germline ends. The CDR3 is made up of 16 amino acids. The CDR3 is CASSQDSGVGANVLTF. CDR3 coding DNA: TGTGCCAGCAGCCAAGATTCGGGGGTTGGGGCCAACGTCCTGACTTTC.

This clone has only a few counts. The same CDR3 can be traced to other DNA sequences in this sample. This chain joins TRBV7-2 and TRBJ2-3; TRBD2 is a possible D gene (6 bases). Germline V CDR1 and CDR2: SGHTA, FQGNSA. The germline V and J ends were trimmed by 0 bases and 6 bases, with 7 bases remaining between them. There are 13 residues in the CDR3. CDR3 sequence (DNA): TGTGCCAGCAGCTTAGCGGCGGGGGATACGCAGTATTTT. Its protein is CASSLAAGDTQYF. Complete variable domain (other parts from reference TRBV7-2 and TRBJ2-3): GAGVSQSPSNKVTEKGKDVELRCDPISGHTALYWYRQSLGQGLEFLIYFQGNSAPDKSGLPSDRFSAERTGGSVSTLTIQRTQQEDSAVYLCASSLAAGDTQYFGPGTRLTVL.

The chain combines TRBV6-1 with TRBJ2-7, with TRBD2 matching over 10 bases. This CDR3 is 14 amino acids long. Germline loops: CDR1 MNHNS, CDR2 SASEGT. The ends lost 4 bases at V and 2 bases at J; junction bases unmatched: 2. The CDR3 loop reads CASSVAGGTYEQYV. In DNA form, the CDR3 reads TGTGCCAGCAGTGTAGCGGGGGGTACCTACGAGCAGTACGTC.

The chain links TRBV14 to TRBJ2-2; 11 nucleotides line up with TRBD2. The CDR3 sequence is 17 residues long. With V trimmed by 1 base and J by 4 bases, 5 bases remained unmatched. In germline, CDR1 is SGHDN, CDR2 FVKESK. CDR3 in amino acids: CASSQVQGLAVTGELFF. The CDR3 nucleotides read TGTGCCAGCAGCCAAGTCCAGGGACTAGCGGTCACCGGGGAGCTGTTTTTT.

The rearrangement joins TRBV2 to TRBJ2-3; D is perhaps TRBD2 (6 bases). The CDR3 has 14 amino acids. V lost 6 bases to trimming and J lost 1 base, with 11 bases between them. Germline CDR1 reads SNHLY; CDR2 reads FYNNEI. The CDR3 is CASSSQRGTDTQYF. CDR3 sequence (DNA): TGTGCCAGCAGCTCCCAGCGGGGCACAGATACGCAGTATTTT. Combining the CDR3 with reference TRBV2 and TRBJ2-3 gives the whole variable domain EPEVTQTPSHQVTQMGQEVILRCVPISNHLYFYWYRQILGQKVEFLVSFYNNEISEKSEIFDDQFSVERPDGSNFTLKIRSTKLEDSAMYFCASSSQRGTDTQYFGPGTRLTVL.

This chain uses TRBV6-1 with TRBJ1-1, with 9 bases aligning to TRBD1. The germline CDR1 and CDR2 sequences are MNHNS and SASEGT. The V and J ends lost 6 bases and 3 bases, in that order; junction bases with no gene match: 5. The CDR3 has 14 amino acids. The CDR3 nucleotides are TGTGCCAGCAGCGCTTGGACAGGGGACACTGAAGCTTTCTTT. It is translated as CASSAWTGDTEAFF.

The chain uses TRBV10-3 and TRBJ1-1, with TRBD1 matching 7 bases. V gave up 5 bases and J gave up 3 bases; unmatched junction bases: 6. Germline assignment: CDR1 ENHRY and CDR2 SYGVKD. This CDR3 is 14 amino acids long. CDR3 DNA: TGTGCCATCAGTAACGGACAGGTAGACACTGAAGCTTTCTTT. It yields the protein CAISNGQVDTEAFF.

The chain is built from TRBV7-9 and TRBJ2-1, with 7 bases that match TRBD2. This CDR3 is 17 amino acids long. Germline-derived CDR1 and CDR2 are SEHNR and FQNEAQ (reference sequence). The trim removed 1 base at V and 6 bases at J, leaving 12 bases unmatched. Written as DNA, the CDR3 is TGTGCCAGCAGCTTAGGGTCAACCACGGGACTATTCAATGAGCAGTTCTTC. It yields the protein CASSLGSTTGLFNEQFF.

This sequence joins TRBV4-3 and TRBJ2-1, with TRBD2 identical over 9 bases. The germline V gene has CDR1 LGHNA and CDR2 YSLEER. The CDR3 has 15 residues. J lost 3 bases, V lost 4 bases, and 4 bases had no gene match. CDR3 sequence: CASSRGLADYNEQFF. The CDR3 DNA is TGCGCCAGCAGCCGGGGACTAGCAGACTACAATGAGCAGTTCTTC.

The CDR3: CASSQDLRAVYGYTF. In nucleotides, the CDR3 is TGCGCCAGCAGCCAAGATCTGCGGGCAGTCTATGGCTACACCTTC. V is TRBV4-1 and J is TRBJ1-2; D remains unclear. Trimming left V 0 bases short and J 4 bases short, with 12 bases between. The CDR3 length is 15 residues. Germline lookup yields CDR1 MGHRA and CDR2 YSYEKL.

The chain couples TRBV19 to TRBJ2-4; 9 positions agree with TRBD2. The J segment lost 5 bases and the V segment lost 4 bases, leaving 9 bases of the junction unmatched. The CDR3 covers 16 residues. Per germline, CDR1 LNHDA and CDR2 SQIVND (reference sequence). CDR3 region: CASSTAAGGPENIQYF. The CDR3 coding sequence is TGTGCCAGTAGTACTGCGGCGGGAGGGCCTGAAAACATTCAGTACTTC.

This rearrangement joins TRBV6-5 to TRBJ2-2; D is undetermined. Germline V gene sequence: CDR1 MNHEY, CDR2 SVGAGI. CDR3 length equals 14 residues. V dropped 0 bases and J dropped 6 bases, with 8 bases sitting between them. CDR3 in DNA: TGTGCCAGCAGTTACTCGTCGGTGTCCGGGGAGCTGTTTTTT. This encodes CASSYSSVSGELFF.

The rearrangement uses TRBV6-1 and TRBJ1-2, with TRBD1 identical over 8 bases. The CDR3 has 15 residues. The ends lost 6 bases at V and 2 bases at J; junction bases unmatched: 8. The V gene's germline CDR1 is MNHNS and CDR2 SASEGT. The CDR3 coding sequence is TGTGCCAGCAGCGCTGGGACAGGACTGAACTATGGCTACACCTTC. Its translation: CASSAGTGLNYGYTF.

This sequence joins TRBV6-5 and TRBJ1-3; the D is unclear. In germline, CDR1 is MNHEY, CDR2 SVGAGI. V lost 0 bases, J lost 2 bases, and 8 bases lay in between. The CDR3 covers 15 residues. CDR3 in DNA: TGTGCCAGCAGTTACTCGTCTAGGACTGGAAACACCATATATTTT. Translating it yields CASSYSSRTGNTIYF.

In DNA form, the CDR3 reads TGTGCCAGTAGTATCGGACAGGGTTCCTACGAGCAGTACTTC. It translates to CASSIGQGSYEQYF. The chain is built from TRBV19 and TRBJ2-7; TRBD1 aligns across 8 bases. CDR1 is LNHDA and CDR2 is SQIVND in the germline V gene (reference sequence). The CDR3 spans 14 residues. Losses at the gene ends were 3 bases for V and 1 base for J; bases not matched to a gene: 2. Combining the CDR3 with reference TRBV19 and TRBJ2-7 gives the whole variable domain DGGITQSPKYLFRKEGQNVTLSCEQNLNHDAMYWYRQDPGQGLRLIYYSQIVNDFQKGDIAEGYSVSREKKESFPLTVTSAQKNPTAFYLCASSIGQGSYEQYFGPGTRLTVT.

This chain connects TRBV18 to TRBJ2-5; tentative D call: TRBD1 (5 bases). The length of the CDR3 is 14 residues. Per germline, CDR1 KGHSH and CDR2 LQKENI. Trimming stripped 1 base from V and 2 bases from J, with 8 bases between. In nucleotides, the CDR3 is TGTGCCAGCTCACCACTCCAGGGTCAAGAGACCCAGTACTTC. Encoded protein: CASSPLQGQETQYF.

The V gene is TRBV13, the J gene TRBJ2-7, with D unresolved. The CDR3 is 15 residues long. The germline CDR1 and CDR2 sequences are PRHDT and FYEKMQ (reference sequence). Trimming stripped 5 bases from V and 3 bases from J, with 17 bases between. CDR3 sequence reads: CASSPSASSVYEQYF. The CDR3 coding sequence is TGTGCCAGCAGCCCGAGTGCTAGTTCGGTCTACGAGCAGTACTTC.

The V call is TRBV19, the J call TRBJ2-2; 14 bases are a match to TRBD2. The germline V gene encodes CDR1 LNHDA and CDR2 SQIVND (reference sequence). This CDR3 is 16 amino acids long. The J segment lost 6 bases and the V segment lost 3 bases, leaving 3 bases of the junction unmatched. CDR3 sequence: CASSIRLAGGSGELFF. CDR3 bases: TGTGCCAGTAGTATCAGACTAGCGGGAGGGTCCGGGGAGCTGTTTTTT.

In this sample, this clone turned up once. The V and J genes are TRBV7-9 and TRBJ2-7; the match to TRBD2 covers 10 bases. Per germline, CDR1 SEHNR and CDR2 FQNEAQ (reference sequence). Trimming removed 4 bases from V and 3 bases from J; junction bases left unmatched: 0. The CDR3 has 13 amino acids. The CDR3 DNA sequence: TGTGCCAGCAGCTCTAGCGGGAGCTACGAGCAGTACTTC. It specifies CASSSSGSYEQYF.

The V gene is TRBV4-1, the J gene TRBJ1-1; no firm D call. Germline V gene lookup returns CDR1 MGHRA and CDR2 YSYEKL. The CDR3 consists of 15 residues. Trimming cost V 0 bases and J 0 bases, with 8 bases left between them. The CDR3 here is CASSQENLVNTEAFF. CDR3 nucleotides: TGCGCCAGCAGCCAAGAGAACTTAGTGAACACTGAAGCTTTCTTT.

This chain's CDR3 is CSVEVPRDRASSGNTIYF. CDR3 coding DNA: TGCAGCGTTGAAGTCCCCCGGGACAGGGCATCCTCTGGAAACACCATATATTTT. The chain employs TRBV29-1 and TRBJ1-3; 9 nucleotides line up with TRBD1. Losses at the gene ends were 1 base for V and 0 bases for J; bases not matched to a gene: 10. CDR3 length: 18 amino acids. Looked up from germline, CDR1 is SQVTM and CDR2 is ANQGSEA.

The CDR3 spells CASSPGTGIFRTDTQYF. CDR3 DNA: TGTGCCAGCAGTCCGGGGACAGGGATATTCAGGACAGATACGCAGTATTTT. The rearrangement uses TRBV27 and TRBJ2-3; 9 nucleotides agree with TRBD1. Germline V gene data show CDR1 as MNHEY and CDR2 as SMNVEV (reference sequence). V shed 5 bases and J 3 bases; nucleotides not matched to a gene: 12. This CDR3 has 17 residues.

The chain is built from TRBV5-8 and TRBJ2-7; D is perhaps TRBD2 (5 bases). The germline gives CDR1 SGHTS, CDR2 YDEGEE. With 0 bases removed from V and 2 bases from J, the gap between germline ends came to 15 bases. CDR3 length: 16 residues. CDR3 protein: CASSLDGGAVTYEQYF. CDR3 nucleotide sequence: TGTGCCAGCAGCTTGGACGGAGGAGCGGTAACCTACGAGCAGTACTTC.

As to this clone: Sequence at one end of the junction differs from germline and may be a read error. This chain uses TRBV27 with TRBJ2-1, with no clear D. In germline, CDR1 is MNHEY, CDR2 SMNVEV (reference sequence). CDR3 length: 16 amino acids. The CDR3 sequence: CASSLSSAAPYDEQFF. DNA for the CDR3: TGTGCCAGCAGTTTATCGTCCGCGGCCCCCTACGATGAGCAGTTCTTC.

The chain links TRBV19 to TRBJ1-2, with D unresolved. V shed 0 bases and J shed 3 bases, with 5 bases lying between them. Germline values: CDR1 LNHDA, CDR2 SQIVND (reference sequence). The CDR3 has 13 amino acids. In nucleotides, the CDR3 is TGTGCCAGTAGTATAGATTCAGACTATGGCTACACCTTC. As protein: CASSIDSDYGYTF. The variable domain in full, with the rest retrieved from reference TRBV19 and TRBJ1-2, is DGGITQSPKYLFRKEGQNVTLSCEQNLNHDAMYWYRQDPGQGLRLIYYSQIVNDFQKGDIAEGYSVSREKKESFPLTVTSAQKNPTAFYLCASSIDSDYGYTFGSGTRLTVV.